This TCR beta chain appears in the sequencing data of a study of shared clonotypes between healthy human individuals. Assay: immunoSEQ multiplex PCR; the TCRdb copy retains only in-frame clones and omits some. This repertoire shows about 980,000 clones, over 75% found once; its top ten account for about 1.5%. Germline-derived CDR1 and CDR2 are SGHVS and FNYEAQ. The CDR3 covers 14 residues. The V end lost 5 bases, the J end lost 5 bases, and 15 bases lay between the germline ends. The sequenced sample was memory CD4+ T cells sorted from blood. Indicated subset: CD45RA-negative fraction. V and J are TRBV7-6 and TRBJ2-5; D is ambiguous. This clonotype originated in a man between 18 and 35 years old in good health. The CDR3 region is CASSPPPPAETQYF. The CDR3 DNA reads TGTGCCAGCAGCCCACCGCCCCCCGCTGAGACCCAGTACTTC.